The 9 T cell receptor beta chains given below trace back to one sample, sequenced in a study of brain T cells in children with intractable seizures. The assay was immunoSEQ multiplex PCR, and TCRdb's table has in-frame clones only and misses some. This sample has 340,000 or so clones; approximately 93% occur once, and the top ten carry 5.5% to 6%. Noted time point: blood from clinic visit 5 months post-surgery; TSC patient then seizure free. The sample here was peripheral blood, taken 4 to 5 months after surgery. The receptors were gathered from a boy younger than two with tuberous sclerosis and intractable seizures.

V gene TRBV7-3 combines with J gene TRBJ1-2; D may be TRBD1 (5 bases). V was trimmed by 0 bases and J by 9 bases, leaving 11 bases between them. This CDR3 is 13 amino acids long. The V gene's germline CDR1 is SGHTA and CDR2 FQGTGA. CDR3 sequence (DNA): TGTGCCAGCAGCTTAACGGGGGAGTTGAGCTACACCTTC. Amino acids: CASSLTGELSYTF.

This clone was observed once. The rearrangement uses TRBV2 and TRBJ1-4; 9 bases are a match to TRBD1. The CDR3 is 15 amino acids. V dropped 8 bases and J dropped 10; count of bases not matched to a gene: 14. CDR1 SNHLY and CDR2 FYNNEI come from the germline V gene. CDR3 coding DNA: TGTGCCAGCCTATTTACCGGGACAGGGCCCTTAAAACTGTTTTTT. As protein: CASLFTGTGPLKLFF.

A single count supports this clone. V is TRBV27 and J is TRBJ2-5, with 8 bases identical to TRBD1. Germline V gene sequence: CDR1 MNHEY, CDR2 SMNVEV (reference sequence). The CDR3 runs to 14 residues. Trimming cost V 4 bases and J 5 bases; bases outside gene matches: 6. Here the CDR3 DNA reads TGTGCCAGCAGTTACAGGGGGTTGGGGGAGACCCAGTACTTC. The encoded protein is CASSYRGLGETQYF.

Regarding this clone: The sample holds other DNA sequences that translate to the same CDR3. DNA for the CDR3: TGTGCCAGCAGTTACTCCGGGAGGAACACTGAAGCTTTCTTT. It codes for CASSYSGRNTEAFF. The rearrangement uses TRBV6-5 and TRBJ1-1; D gene uncertain. Germline V gene data show CDR1 as MNHEY and CDR2 as SVGAGI. V was cut by 0 bases and J by 1 base, with 6 bases left in between. CDR3 length: 14 amino acids.

The V and J genes are TRBV18 and TRBJ2-2; the match to TRBD1 covers 7 bases. The V gene's germline CDR1 is KGHSH and CDR2 LQKENI. The CDR3 runs to 16 residues. V lost 4 bases and J lost 1; bases outside the gene matches: 6. The chain's CDR3 is CASSRKQGQNTGELFF. CDR3 nucleotide sequence: TGTGCCAGCTCACGAAAACAGGGGCAGAACACCGGGGAGCTGTTTTTT.

The gene calls are TRBV11-2 and TRBJ2-3, with D perhaps TRBD2 (5 bases). The V end was cut by 5 bases, the J end by 1 base, with 13 bases between. The germline gives CDR1 SGHAT, CDR2 FQNNGV. CDR3 length equals 15 residues. The CDR3 bases are TGTGCCAGCAGCCCCCTGGGGAGCGGCACAGATACGCAGTATTTT. The encoded protein is CASSPLGSGTDTQYF.

This chain uses TRBV6-1 with TRBJ1-2, with TRBD1 as a possible D gene (5 bases). V lost 2 bases and J lost 7, with 11 bases in between. The CDR3 has 13 residues. Germline CDR1 reads MNHNS; CDR2 reads SASEGT. The CDR3: CASSESRVGGYTF. DNA of the CDR3: TGTGCCAGCAGTGAAAGCAGGGTTGGTGGCTACACCTTC.

This chain links TRBV4-1 with TRBJ2-1; 7 bases map to TRBD2. Unmatched junction bases numbered 6, after V lost 8 bases and J lost 2 bases. The CDR3 is made up of 14 amino acids. CDR1 is MGHRA, CDR2 YSYEKL, per germline. CDR3 loop: CASDSGGPYNEQFF. Written as DNA, the CDR3 is TGCGCCAGCGATTCGGGAGGCCCCTACAATGAGCAGTTCTTC.

The rearrangement joins TRBV19 to TRBJ1-5, with 8 bases identical to TRBD1. The CDR3 is made up of 15 amino acids. Germline V gives CDR1 LNHDA, CDR2 SQIVND (reference sequence). The ends lost 3 bases at V and 5 bases at J; junction bases unmatched: 6. CDR3 in DNA: TGTGCCAGTAGTATTGACAGGGGCATGGATCAGCCCCAGCATTTT. This gives the protein CASSIDRGMDQPQHF.